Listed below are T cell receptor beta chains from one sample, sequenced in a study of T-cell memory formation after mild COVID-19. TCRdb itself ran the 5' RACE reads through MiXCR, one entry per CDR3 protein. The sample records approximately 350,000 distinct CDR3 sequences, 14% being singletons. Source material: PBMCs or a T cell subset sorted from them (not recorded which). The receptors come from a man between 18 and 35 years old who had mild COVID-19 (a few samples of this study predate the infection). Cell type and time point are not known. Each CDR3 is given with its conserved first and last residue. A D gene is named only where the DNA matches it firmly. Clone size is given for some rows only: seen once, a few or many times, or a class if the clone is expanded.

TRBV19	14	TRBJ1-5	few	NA	CASRGGAANQPQHF	TGTGCCAGTAGGGGCGGGGCAGCAAATCAGCCCCAGCATTTT
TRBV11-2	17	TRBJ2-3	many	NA	CASSSARETYSTDTQYF	TGTGCCAGCAGCTCCGCCCGCGAGACTTATAGCACAGATACGCAGTATTTT
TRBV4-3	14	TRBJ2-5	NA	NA	CASSLLGDQETQYF	TGCGCCAGCAGCCTCCTGGGGGACCAAGAGACCCAGTACTTC
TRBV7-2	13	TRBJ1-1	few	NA	CASSPYLNTEAFF	TGTGCCAGCAGTCCTTACCTGAACACTGAAGCTTTCTTT
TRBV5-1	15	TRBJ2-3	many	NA	CASSLEGGVTDTQYF	TGCGCCAGCAGCTTGGAAGGGGGGGTCACAGATACGCAGTATTTT
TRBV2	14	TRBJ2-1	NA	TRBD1	CASTGDSTYNEQFF	TGTGCCAGCACTGGGGACAGCACCTACAATGAGCAGTTCTTC
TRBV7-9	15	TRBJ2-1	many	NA	CASSLARRENNEQFF	TGTGCCAGCAGCTTAGCGCGTCGGGAGAACAATGAGCAGTTCTTC
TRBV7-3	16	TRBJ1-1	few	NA	CASSSLSWAVNTEAFF	TGTGCCAGCAGCTCCCTCAGCTGGGCAGTGAACACTGAAGCTTTCTTT
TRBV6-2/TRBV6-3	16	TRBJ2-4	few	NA	CASSYSIGLAKNIQYF	TGTGCCAGCAGTTACTCAATCGGGCTAGCCAAAAACATTCAGTACTTC
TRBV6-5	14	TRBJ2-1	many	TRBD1	CASRGDRVNNEQFF	TGTGCCAGCAGGGGGGACAGGGTGAACAATGAGCAGTTCTTC
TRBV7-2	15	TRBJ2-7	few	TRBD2	CASSLGASGGFEQYF	TGTGCCAGCAGCTTAGGTGCTAGCGGGGGGTTTGAGCAGTACTTC
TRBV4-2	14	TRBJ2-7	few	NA	CASSQDSGAGEQYF	TGTGCCAGCAGCCAAGATTCAGGGGCGGGGGAGCAGTACTTC
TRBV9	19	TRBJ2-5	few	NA	CASSVEDGGRQSVVGTQYF	TGTGCCAGCAGCGTAGAGGACGGGGGCAGGCAGTCCGTTGTGGGGACCCAGTACTTC
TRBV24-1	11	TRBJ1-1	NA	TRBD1	CATSAQGVAFF	TGTGCCACCAGTGCCCAGGGGGTAGCTTTCTTT
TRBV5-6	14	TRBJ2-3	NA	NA	CASSLGTSQDTQYF	TGTGCCAGCAGCTTGGGAACGAGTCAAGATACGCAGTATTTT
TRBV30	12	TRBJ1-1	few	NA	CAWSVQSTEAFF	TGTGCCTGGAGTGTACAAAGTACTGAAGCTTTCTTT
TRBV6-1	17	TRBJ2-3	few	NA	CASSESWGVVVTDTQYF	TGTGCCAGCAGTGAATCGTGGGGGGTCGTTGTTACAGATACGCAGTATTTT
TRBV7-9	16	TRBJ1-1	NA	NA	CASSAEYRVLSTEAFF	TGTGCCAGCAGCGCGGAGTACAGGGTCTTGAGCACTGAAGCTTTCTTT
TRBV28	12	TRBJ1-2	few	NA	CASSFPKGGYTF	TGTGCCAGCAGTTTCCCGAAGGGGGGCTACACCTTC
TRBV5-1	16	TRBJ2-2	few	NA	CASSLRGITAAGELFF	TGCGCCAGCAGCTTGAGGGGAATTACGGCGGCCGGGGAGCTGTTTTTT
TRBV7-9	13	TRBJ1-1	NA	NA	CASSFLVDTEAFF	TGTGCCAGCAGCTTCCTTGTAGACACTGAAGCTTTCTTT
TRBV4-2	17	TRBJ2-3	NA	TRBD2	CASSLGAGWDPTDTQYF	TGTGCCAGCAGCCTCGGAGCGGGGTGGGACCCCACAGATACGCAGTATTTT
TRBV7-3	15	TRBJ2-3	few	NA	CASSLTGGREDTQYF	TGTGCCAGCAGCTTAACCGGGGGGCGGGAAGATACGCAGTATTTT
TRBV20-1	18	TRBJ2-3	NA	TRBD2	CSADSGLAGGPVPDTQYF	TGCAGTGCTGATTCGGGACTAGCGGGGGGGCCGGTGCCAGATACGCAGTATTTT
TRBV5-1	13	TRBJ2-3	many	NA	CASSVDSGDTQYF	TGCGCCAGCAGCGTGGATTCTGGAGATACGCAGTATTTT
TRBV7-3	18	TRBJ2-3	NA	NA	CASSLRGPGSGLTDTQYF	TGTGCCAGCAGCTTACGGGGCCCGGGGAGCGGACTCACAGATACGCAGTATTTT
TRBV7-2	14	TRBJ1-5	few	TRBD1	CASSAYTGDQPQHF	TGTGCCAGCAGCGCGTATACAGGGGATCAGCCCCAGCATTTT
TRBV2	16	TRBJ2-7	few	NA	CASRLKAVQIAYEQYF	TGTGCCAGTCGACTCAAAGCGGTCCAGATTGCCTACGAGCAGTACTTC
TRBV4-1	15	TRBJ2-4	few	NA	CASSLHTGSGNIQYF	TGCGCCAGCAGCCTCCATACCGGATCCGGAAACATTCAGTACTTC
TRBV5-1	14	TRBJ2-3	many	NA	CASSRISSTDTQYF	TGCGCCAGCAGCAGAATATCTAGCACAGATACGCAGTATTTT
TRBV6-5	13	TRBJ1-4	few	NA	CASSYSTGGRLFF	TGTGCCAGCAGTTACTCGACGGGGGGCAGACTGTTTTTT
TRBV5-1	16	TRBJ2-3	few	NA	CASSSGASGRTDTQYF	TGCGCCAGCAGTTCCGGGGCGAGCGGCCGCACAGATACGCAGTATTTT
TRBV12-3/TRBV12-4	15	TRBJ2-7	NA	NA	CASSPREDGRYEQYF	TGTGCCAGCAGTCCCCGCGAGGACGGACGCTACGAGCAGTACTTC
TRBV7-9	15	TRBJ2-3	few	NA	CASSWATGSTDTQYF	TGTGCCAGCAGCTGGGCAACGGGGAGCACAGATACGCAGTATTTT
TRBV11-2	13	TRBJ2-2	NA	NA	CASRRQNTRELFF	TGTGCCAGCAGGAGACAGAACACCCGGGAGCTGTTTTTT
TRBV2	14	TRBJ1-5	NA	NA	CASAREGLGQPQHF	TGTGCCAGCGCTCGTGAAGGATTGGGACAGCCCCAGCATTTT
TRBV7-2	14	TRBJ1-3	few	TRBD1	CASGTGGSGNTIYF	TGTGCCAGTGGGACAGGGGGTTCTGGAAACACCATATATTTT
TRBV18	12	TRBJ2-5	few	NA	CASSANQETQYF	TGTGCCAGCTCAGCCAACCAAGAGACCCAGTACTTC
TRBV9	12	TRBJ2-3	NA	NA	CASSVIFDTQYF	TGTGCCAGCAGCGTCATCTTCGATACGCAGTATTTT
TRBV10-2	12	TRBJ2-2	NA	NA	CASSDVSEELFF	TGCGCCAGCAGTGACGTCTCGGAGGAGCTGTTTTTT
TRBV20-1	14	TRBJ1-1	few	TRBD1	CSAMDGQVNTEAFF	TGCAGTGCAATGGACGGACAGGTTAACACTGAAGCTTTCTTT
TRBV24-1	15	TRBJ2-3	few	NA	CATGPLDYSTDTQYF	TGTGCCACCGGCCCCTTAGATTACAGCACAGATACGCAGTATTTT
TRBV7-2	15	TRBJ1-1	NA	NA	CASSPYTGSFTEAFF	TGTGCCAGCAGCCCCTACACCGGGTCCTTCACTGAAGCTTTCTTT
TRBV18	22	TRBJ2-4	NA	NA	CASSPLMGRFSIQTVAKNIQYF	TGTGCCAGCTCACCACTAATGGGGCGATTCAGCATTCAAACAGTAGCCAAAAACATTCAGTACTTC
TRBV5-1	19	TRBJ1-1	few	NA	CASSLSLRVERRSNTEAFF	TGCGCCAGCAGCTTAAGTTTGCGGGTGGAGCGACGGTCGAACACTGAAGCTTTCTTT
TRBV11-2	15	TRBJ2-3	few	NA	CASSSSGADRDTQYF	TGTGCCAGCAGTTCCTCGGGAGCAGATAGGGATACGCAGTATTTT
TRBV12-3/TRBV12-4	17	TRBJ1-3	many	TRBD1	CASRPGQGMAEGNTIYF	TGTGCCAGCAGACCCGGACAGGGAATGGCGGAAGGAAACACCATATATTTT
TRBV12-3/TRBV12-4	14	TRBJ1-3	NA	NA	CASTGGSSGNTIYF	TGTGCCAGCACCGGGGGAAGCTCTGGAAACACCATATATTTT
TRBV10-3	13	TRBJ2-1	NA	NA	CAISESGDNEQFF	TGTGCCATCAGTGAGTCTGGAGACAATGAGCAGTTCTTC